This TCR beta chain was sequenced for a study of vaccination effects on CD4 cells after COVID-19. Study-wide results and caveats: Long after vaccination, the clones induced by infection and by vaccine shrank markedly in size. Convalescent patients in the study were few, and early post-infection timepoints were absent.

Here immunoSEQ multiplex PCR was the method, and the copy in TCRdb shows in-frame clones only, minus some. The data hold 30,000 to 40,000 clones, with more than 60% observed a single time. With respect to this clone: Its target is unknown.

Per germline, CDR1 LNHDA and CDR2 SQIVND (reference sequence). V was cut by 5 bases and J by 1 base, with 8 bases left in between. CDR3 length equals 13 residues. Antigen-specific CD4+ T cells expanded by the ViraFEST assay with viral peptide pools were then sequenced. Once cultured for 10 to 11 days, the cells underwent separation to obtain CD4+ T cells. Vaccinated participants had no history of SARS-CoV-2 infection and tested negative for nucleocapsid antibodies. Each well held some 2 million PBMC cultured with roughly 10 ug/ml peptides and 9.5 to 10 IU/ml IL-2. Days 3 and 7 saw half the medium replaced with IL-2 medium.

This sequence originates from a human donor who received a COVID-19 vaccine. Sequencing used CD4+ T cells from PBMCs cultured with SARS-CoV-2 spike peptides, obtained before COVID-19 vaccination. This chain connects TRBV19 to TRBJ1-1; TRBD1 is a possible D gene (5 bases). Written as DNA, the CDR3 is TGTGCCAGTAGTTCGACAGAGAACACTGAAGCTTTCTTT. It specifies CASSSTENTEAFF.